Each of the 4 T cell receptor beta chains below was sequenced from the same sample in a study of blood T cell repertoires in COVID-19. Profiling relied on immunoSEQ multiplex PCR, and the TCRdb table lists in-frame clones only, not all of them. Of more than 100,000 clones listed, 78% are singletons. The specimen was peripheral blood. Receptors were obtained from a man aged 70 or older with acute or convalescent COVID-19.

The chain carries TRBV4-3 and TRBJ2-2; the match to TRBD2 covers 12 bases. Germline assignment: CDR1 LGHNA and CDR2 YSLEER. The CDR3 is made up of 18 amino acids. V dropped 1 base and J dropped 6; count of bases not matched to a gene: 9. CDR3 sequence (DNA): TGCGCCAGCAGCCAAGGATCTAGCGGGGGGGCGCGCCCCGGGGAGCTGTTTTTT. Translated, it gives CASSQGSSGGARPGELFF.

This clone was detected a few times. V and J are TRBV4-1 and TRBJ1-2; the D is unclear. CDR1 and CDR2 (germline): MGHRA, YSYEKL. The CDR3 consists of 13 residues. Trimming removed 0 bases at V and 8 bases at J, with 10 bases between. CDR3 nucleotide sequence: TGCGCCAGCAGCCAAGAGGGCCTCTGGGGCTACACCTTC. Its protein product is CASSQEGLWGYTF.

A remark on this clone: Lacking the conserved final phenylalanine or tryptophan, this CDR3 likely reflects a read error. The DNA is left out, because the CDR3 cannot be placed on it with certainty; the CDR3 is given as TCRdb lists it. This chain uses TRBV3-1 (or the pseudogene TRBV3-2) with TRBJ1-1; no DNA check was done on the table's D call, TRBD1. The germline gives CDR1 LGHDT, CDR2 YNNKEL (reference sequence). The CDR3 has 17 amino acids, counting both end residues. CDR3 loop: CASSQELIGDRGRLFFC.

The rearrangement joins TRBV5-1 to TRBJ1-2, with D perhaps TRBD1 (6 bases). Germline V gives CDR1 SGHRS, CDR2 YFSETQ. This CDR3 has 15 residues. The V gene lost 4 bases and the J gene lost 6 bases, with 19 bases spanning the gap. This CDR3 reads CASSPVGGGADGYTF. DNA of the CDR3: TGCGCCAGCAGCCCGGTAGGTGGGGGCGCGGATGGCTACACCTTC.